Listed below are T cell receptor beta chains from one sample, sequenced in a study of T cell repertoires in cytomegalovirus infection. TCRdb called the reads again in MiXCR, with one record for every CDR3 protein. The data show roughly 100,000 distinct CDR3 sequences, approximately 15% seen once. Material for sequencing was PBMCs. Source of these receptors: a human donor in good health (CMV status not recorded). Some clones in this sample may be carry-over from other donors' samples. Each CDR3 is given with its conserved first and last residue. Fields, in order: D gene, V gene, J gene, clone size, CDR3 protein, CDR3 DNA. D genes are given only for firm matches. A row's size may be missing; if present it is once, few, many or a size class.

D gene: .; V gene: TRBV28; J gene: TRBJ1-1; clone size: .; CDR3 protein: CASSFREGGAFF; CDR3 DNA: TGTGCCAGCAGTTTCCGGGAGGGGGGGGCTTTCTTT
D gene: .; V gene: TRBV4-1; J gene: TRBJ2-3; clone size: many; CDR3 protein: CASSQGLADTQYF; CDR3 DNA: TGCGCCAGCAGCCAAGGACTTGCAGATACGCAGTATTTT
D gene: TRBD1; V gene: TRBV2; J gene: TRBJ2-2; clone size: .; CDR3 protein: CASSRDRGKVNTGELFF; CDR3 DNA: TGTGCCAGCAGCCGGGACAGGGGGAAGGTGAACACCGGGGAGCTGTTTTTT
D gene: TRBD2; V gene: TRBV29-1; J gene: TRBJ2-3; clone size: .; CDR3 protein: CSVDRPGTSDFFCSTTDTQYF; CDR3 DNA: TGCAGCGTTGACAGGCCCGGGACTAGCGATTTTTTTTGTTCAACCACAGATACGCAGTATTTT
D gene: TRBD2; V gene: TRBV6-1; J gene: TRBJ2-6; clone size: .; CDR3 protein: CASSTWGGSSGANVLTF; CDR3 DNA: TGTGCCAGCAGCACCTGGGGAGGGAGCTCTGGGGCCAACGTCCTGACTTTC
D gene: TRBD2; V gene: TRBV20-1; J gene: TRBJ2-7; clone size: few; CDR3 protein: CSARDLGGANEQYF; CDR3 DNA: TGCAGTGCTAGAGATCTCGGGGGGGCCAACGAGCAGTACTTC
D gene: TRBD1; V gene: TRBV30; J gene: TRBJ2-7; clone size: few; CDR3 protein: CAWSETGSAAEQYF; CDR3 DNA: TGTGCCTGGAGCGAGACAGGGTCAGCCGCCGAGCAGTACTTC
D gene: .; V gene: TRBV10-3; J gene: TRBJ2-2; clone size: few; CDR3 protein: CAISISSGSGELFF; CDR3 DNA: TGTGCCATCAGTATCTCCTCGGGGTCCGGGGAGCTGTTTTTT
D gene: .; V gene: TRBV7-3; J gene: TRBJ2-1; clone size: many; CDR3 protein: CASSYLATNEQFF; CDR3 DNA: TGTGCCAGCAGTTATTTAGCCACCAATGAGCAGTTCTTC
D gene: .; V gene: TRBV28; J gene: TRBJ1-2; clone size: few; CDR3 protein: CASSFQEGGYTF; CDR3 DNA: TGTGCCAGCAGTTTTCAGGAGGGAGGCTACACCTTC
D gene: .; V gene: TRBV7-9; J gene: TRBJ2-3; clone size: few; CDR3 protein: CASSYRSTTDTQYF; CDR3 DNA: TGTGCCAGCAGTTACAGGTCCACCACAGATACGCAGTATTTT
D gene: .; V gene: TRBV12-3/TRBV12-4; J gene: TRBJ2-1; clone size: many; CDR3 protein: CASVGDTYNEQFF; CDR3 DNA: TGTGCCAGCGTCGGGGACACCTACAATGAGCAGTTCTTC
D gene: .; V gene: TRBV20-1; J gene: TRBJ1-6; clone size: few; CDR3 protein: CSARKQGGPLHF; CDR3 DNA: TGCAGTGCTAGAAAACAGGGAGGCCCCCTCCACTTT
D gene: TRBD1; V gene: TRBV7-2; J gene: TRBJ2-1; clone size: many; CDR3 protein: CASSRSGQGAFDEQFF; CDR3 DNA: TGTGCCAGCAGCCGGTCCGGACAGGGGGCGTTCGATGAGCAGTTCTTC
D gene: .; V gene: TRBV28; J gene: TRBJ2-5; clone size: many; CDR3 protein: CASSSGQEIQYF; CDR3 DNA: TGTGCCAGCAGTTCCGGTCAAGAGATCCAGTACTTC
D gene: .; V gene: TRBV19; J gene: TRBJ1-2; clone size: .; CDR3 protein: CASTRGAGEYYGYTF; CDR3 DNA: TGTGCCAGTACCCGCGGGGCAGGCGAATACTATGGCTACACCTTC
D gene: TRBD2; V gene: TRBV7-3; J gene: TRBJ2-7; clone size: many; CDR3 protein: CASSLRAGASYEQYF; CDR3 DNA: TGTGCCAGCAGCTTACGAGCGGGGGCGTCCTACGAGCAGTACTTC
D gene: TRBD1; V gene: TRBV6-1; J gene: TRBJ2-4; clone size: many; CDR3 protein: CASSLAGQGNIQYF; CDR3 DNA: TGTGCCAGCAGTTTAGCCGGACAGGGAAACATTCAGTACTTC
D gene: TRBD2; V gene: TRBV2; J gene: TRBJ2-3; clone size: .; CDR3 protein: CASSNPGLGKTQYF; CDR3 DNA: TGTGCCAGCAGCAATCCGGGACTAGGGAAAACGCAGTATTTT
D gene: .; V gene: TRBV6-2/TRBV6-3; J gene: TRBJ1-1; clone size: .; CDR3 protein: CASSQHSLLSTEAFF; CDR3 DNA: TGTGCCAGCAGTCAGCACAGCTTACTTAGCACTGAAGCTTTCTTT
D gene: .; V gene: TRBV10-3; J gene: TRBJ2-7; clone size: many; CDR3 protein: CAIKQGFDGDYEQYF; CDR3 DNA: TGTGCCATCAAACAGGGCTTCGATGGGGACTACGAGCAGTACTTC
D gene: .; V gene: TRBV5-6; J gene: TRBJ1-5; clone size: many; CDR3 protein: CASSRTDRFRGNQPQHF; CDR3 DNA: TGTGCCAGCAGCCGCACGGACAGATTTAGAGGGAATCAGCCCCAGCATTTT
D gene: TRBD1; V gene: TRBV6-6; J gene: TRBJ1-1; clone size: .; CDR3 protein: CATQGQGNTEAFF; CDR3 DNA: TGTGCCACCCAGGGACAGGGCAACACTGAAGCTTTCTTT
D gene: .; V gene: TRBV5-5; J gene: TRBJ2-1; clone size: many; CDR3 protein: CASSLGSLGYYNEQFF; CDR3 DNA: TGTGCCAGCAGCTTAGGAAGCCTAGGATACTACAATGAGCAGTTCTTC
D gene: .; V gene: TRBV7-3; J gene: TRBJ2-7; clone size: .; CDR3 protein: CASSAGSVTEQYF; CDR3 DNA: TGTGCCAGCAGCGCGGGGTCGGTGACCGAGCAGTACTTC
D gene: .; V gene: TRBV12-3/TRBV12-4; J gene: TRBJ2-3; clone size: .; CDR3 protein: CASSPLSTDTQYF; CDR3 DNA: TGTGCCAGCAGCCCCCTCAGCACAGATACGCAGTATTTT
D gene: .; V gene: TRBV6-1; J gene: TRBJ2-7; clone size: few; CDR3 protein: CASSEALQGGYEQYF; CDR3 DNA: TGTGCCAGCAGTGAAGCGCTTCAAGGCGGGTACGAGCAGTACTTC
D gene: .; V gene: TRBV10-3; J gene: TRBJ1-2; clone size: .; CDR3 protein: CAIRSTGQFNYGYTF; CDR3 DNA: TGTGCCATCAGGTCCACAGGACAATTTAACTATGGCTACACCTTC
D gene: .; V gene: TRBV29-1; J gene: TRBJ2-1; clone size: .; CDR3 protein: CSVASDRVYNEQFF; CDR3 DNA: TGCAGCGTGGCGAGTGATAGGGTCTACAATGAGCAGTTCTTC
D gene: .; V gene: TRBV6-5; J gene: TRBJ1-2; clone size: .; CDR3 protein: CASSYLGSAVYGYTF; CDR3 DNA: TGTGCCAGCAGTTACTTAGGATCGGCAGTCTATGGCTACACCTTC
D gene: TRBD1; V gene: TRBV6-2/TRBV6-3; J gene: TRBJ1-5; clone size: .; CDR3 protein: CASSPQTGGTRSNQPQHF; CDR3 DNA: TGTGCCAGCAGCCCACAGACAGGGGGCACAAGGAGCAATCAGCCCCAGCATTTT
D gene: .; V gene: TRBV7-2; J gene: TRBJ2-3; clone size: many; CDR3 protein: CASSLEWLAADTQYF; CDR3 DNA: TGTGCCAGCAGCTTAGAATGGCTTGCTGCAGATACGCAGTATTTT
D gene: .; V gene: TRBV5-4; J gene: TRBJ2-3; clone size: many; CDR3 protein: CASHPGLQSDTQYF; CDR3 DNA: TGTGCCAGCCACCCGGGACTGCAGTCCGATACGCAGTATTTT
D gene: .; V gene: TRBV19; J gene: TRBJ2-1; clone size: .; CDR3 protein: CASSIGSGVLPAPYNEQFF; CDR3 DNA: TGTGCCAGTAGTATAGGGTCAGGGGTCTTACCCGCACCCTACAATGAGCAGTTCTTC
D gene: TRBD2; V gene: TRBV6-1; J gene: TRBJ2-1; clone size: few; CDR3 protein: CASSAQREEQFF; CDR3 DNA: TGTGCCAGCAGTGCCCAGCGGGAGGAGCAGTTCTTC
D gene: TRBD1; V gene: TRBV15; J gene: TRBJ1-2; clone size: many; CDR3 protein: CATSKGQGAGYGYTF; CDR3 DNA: TGTGCCACCAGCAAAGGACAGGGGGCTGGCTATGGCTACACCTTC
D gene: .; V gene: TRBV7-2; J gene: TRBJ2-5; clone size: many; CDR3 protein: CASSRTRLRTQETQYF; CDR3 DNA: TGTGCCAGCAGTCGGACAAGACTGAGAACGCAAGAGACCCAGTACTTC
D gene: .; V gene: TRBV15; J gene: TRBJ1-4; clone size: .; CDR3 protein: CATSTGGHNNEKLFF; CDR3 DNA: TGTGCCACCAGCACTGGGGGGCACAATAATGAAAAACTGTTTTTT
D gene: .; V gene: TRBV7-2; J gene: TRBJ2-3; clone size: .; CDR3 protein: CASSAPGSTGDTQYF; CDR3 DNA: TGTGCCAGCAGCGCCCCCGGGTCGACGGGGGATACGCAGTATTTT
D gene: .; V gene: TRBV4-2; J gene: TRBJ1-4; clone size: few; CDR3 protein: CASSQVLSNEKLFF; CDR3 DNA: TGTGCCAGCAGCCAAGTTCTTTCTAATGAAAAACTGTTTTTT
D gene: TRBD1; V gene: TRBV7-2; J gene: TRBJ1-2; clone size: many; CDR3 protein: CASSPRQGGYGYTF; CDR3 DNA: TGTGCCAGCAGCCCTCGACAGGGAGGGTATGGCTACACCTTC
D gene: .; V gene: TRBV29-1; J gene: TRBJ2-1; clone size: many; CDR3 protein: CSVNRGGGNEQFF; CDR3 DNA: TGCAGCGTGAACCGGGGTGGGGGCAATGAGCAGTTCTTC
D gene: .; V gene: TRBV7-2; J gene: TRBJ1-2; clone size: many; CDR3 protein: CASSLGFGYTF; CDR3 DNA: TGTGCCAGCAGCCTAGGGTTTGGCTACACCTTC
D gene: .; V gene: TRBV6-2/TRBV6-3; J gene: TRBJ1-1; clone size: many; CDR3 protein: CASSPAGTRTEAFF; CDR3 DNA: TGTGCCAGCAGTCCTGCCGGGACTAGGACTGAAGCTTTCTTT
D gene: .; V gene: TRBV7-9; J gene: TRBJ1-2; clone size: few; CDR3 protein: CASSLDSPNYGYTF; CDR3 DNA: TGTGCCAGCAGTCTGGACAGCCCTAACTATGGCTACACCTTC